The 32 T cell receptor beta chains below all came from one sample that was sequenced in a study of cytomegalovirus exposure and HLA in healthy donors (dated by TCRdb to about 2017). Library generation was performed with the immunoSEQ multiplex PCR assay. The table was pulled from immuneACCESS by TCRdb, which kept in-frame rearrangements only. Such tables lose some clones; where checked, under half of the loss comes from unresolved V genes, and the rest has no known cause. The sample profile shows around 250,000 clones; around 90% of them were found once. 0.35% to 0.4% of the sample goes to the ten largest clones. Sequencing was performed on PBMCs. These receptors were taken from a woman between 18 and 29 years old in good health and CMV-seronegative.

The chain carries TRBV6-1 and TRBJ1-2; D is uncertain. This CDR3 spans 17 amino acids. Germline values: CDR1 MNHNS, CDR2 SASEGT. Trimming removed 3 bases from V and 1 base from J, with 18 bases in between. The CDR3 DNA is TGTGCCAGCAGTGATCCGTACGCTACGAGGGATAACTATGGCTACACCTTC. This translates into CASSDPYATRDNYGYTF.

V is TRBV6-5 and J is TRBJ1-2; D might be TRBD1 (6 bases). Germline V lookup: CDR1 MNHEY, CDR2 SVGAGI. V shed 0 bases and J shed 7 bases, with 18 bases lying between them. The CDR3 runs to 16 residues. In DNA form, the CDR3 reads TGTGCCAGCAGTTACTCTTCGATCCTCACAGGGTTTGGCTACACCTTC. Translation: CASSYSSILTGFGYTF.

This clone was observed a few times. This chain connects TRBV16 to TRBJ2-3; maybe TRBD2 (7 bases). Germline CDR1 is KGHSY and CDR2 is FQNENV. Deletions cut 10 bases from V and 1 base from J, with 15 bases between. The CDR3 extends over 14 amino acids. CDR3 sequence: CATRGDIRTDTQYF. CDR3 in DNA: TGTGCCACCCGGGGGGACATACGCACAGATACGCAGTATTTT. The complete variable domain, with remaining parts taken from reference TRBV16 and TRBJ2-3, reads GEEVAQTPKHLVRGEGQKAKLYCAPIKGHSYVFWYQQVLKNEFKFLISFQNENVFDETGMPKERFSAKCLPNSPCSLEIQATKLEDSAVYFCATRGDIRTDTQYFGPGTRLTVL.

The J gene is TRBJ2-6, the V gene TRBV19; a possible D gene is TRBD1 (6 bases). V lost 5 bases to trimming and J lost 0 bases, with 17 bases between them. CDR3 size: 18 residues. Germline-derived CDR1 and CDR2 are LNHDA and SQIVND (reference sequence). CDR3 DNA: TGTGCCAGTAGTCCCTCGACAGGAACCAGCTCTGGGGCCAACGTCCTGACTTTC. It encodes CASSPSTGTSSGANVLTF.

The CDR3 spells CASSRGGNSGNTIYF. The CDR3 nucleotides are TGTGCCAGCAGCAGGGGAGGGAACTCTGGAAACACCATATATTTT. This chain connects TRBV27 to TRBJ1-3, with D tentatively TRBD1 (6 bases). The CDR3 sequence is 15 residues long. The germline V and J ends were trimmed by 6 bases and 0 bases, with 12 bases remaining between them. CDR1 is MNHEY, CDR2 SMNVEV, per germline (reference sequence).

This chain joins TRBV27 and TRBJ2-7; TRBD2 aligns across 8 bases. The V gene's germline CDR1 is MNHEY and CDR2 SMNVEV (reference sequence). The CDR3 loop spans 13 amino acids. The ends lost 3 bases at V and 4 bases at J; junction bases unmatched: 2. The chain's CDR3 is CASSFLAGYEQYV. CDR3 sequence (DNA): TGTGCCAGCAGTTTCTTAGCGGGGTACGAGCAGTACGTC.

This CDR3 reads CSVEIRETQYF. In DNA, the CDR3 is TGCAGCGTTGAAATCCGAGAGACCCAGTACTTC. The chain joins TRBV29-1 to TRBJ2-5, with no clear D. Looked up from germline, CDR1 is SQVTM and CDR2 is ANQGSEA. The CDR3 contains 11 residues. Trimming took off 2 bases at V and 4 bases at J, with 5 bases between the two ends.

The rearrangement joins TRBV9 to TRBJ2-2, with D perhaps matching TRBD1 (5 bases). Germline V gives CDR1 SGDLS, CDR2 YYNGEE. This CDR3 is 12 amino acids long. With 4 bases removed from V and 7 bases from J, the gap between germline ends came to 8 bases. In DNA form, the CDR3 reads TGTGCCAGCAGCCCCACAGGCGGGGAGCTGTTTTTT. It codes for CASSPTGGELFF.

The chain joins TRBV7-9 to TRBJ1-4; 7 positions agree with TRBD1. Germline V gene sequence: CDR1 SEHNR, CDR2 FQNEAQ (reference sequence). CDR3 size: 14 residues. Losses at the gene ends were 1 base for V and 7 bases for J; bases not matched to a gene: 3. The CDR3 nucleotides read TGTGCCAGCAGCTTAGGACAGGGATTTGAAAAACTGTTTTTT. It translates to CASSLGQGFEKLFF.

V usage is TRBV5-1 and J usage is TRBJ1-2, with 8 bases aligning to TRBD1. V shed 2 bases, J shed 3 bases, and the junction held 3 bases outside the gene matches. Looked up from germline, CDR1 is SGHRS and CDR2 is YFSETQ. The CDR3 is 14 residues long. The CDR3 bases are TGCGCCAGCAGCTTTACGGGACAGGACTATGGCTACACCTTC. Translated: CASSFTGQDYGYTF. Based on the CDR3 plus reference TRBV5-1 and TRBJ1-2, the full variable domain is KAGVTQTPRYLIKTRGQQVTLSCSPISGHRSVSWYQQTPGQGLQFLFEYFSETQRNKGNFPGRFSGRQFSNSRSEMNVSTLELGDSALYLCASSFTGQDYGYTFGSGTRLTVV.

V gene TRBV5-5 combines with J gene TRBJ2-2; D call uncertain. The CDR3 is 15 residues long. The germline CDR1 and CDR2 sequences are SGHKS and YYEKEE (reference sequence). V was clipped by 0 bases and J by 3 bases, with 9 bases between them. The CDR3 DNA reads TGTGCCAGCAGCTTGGGGTGGGCCGACACCGGGGAGCTGTTTTTT. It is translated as CASSLGWADTGELFF.

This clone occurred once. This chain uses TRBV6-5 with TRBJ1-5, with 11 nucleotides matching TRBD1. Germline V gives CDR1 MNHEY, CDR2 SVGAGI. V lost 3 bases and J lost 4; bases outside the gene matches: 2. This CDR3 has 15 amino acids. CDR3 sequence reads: CASSYGTGGNQPQHF. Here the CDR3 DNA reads TGTGCCAGCAGTTATGGGACAGGGGGGAATCAGCCCCAGCATTTT.

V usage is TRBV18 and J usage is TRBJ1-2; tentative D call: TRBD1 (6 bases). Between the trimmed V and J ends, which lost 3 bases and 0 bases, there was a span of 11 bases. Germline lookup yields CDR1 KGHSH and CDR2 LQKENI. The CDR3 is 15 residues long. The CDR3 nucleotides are TGTGCCAGCTCACCCGCCGGGACAACTAACTATGGCTACACCTTC. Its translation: CASSPAGTTNYGYTF.

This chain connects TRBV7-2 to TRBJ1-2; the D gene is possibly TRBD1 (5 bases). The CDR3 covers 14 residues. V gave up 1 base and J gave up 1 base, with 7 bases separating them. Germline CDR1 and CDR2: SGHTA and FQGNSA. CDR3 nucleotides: TGTGCCAGCAGCTTAGTGGGGCATAACTATGGCTACACCTTC. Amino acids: CASSLVGHNYGYTF.

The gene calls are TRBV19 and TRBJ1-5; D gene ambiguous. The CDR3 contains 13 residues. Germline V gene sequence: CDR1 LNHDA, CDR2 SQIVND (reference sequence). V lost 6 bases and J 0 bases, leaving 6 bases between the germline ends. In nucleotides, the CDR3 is TGTGCCAGTAGACAGCATAGCAATCAGCCCCAGCATTTT. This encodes CASRQHSNQPQHF.

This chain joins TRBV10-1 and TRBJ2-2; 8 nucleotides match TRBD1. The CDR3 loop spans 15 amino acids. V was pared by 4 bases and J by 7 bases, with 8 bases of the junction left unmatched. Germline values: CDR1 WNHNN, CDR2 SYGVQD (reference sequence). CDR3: CASSVQGAHGGELFF. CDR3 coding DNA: TGCGCCAGCAGTGTCCAGGGGGCGCATGGCGGGGAGCTGTTTTTT.

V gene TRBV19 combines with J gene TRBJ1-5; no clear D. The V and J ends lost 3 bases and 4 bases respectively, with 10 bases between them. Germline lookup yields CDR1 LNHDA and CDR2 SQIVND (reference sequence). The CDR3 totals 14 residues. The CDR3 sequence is CASSIRAQNQPQHF. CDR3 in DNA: TGTGCCAGTAGTATCAGAGCGCAAAATCAGCCCCAGCATTTT.

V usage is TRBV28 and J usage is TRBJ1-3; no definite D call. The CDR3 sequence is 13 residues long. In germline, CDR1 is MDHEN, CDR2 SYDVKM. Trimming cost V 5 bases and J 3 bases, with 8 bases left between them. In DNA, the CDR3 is TGTGCCAGCAGTCCCGGACTTGGAAACACCATATATTTT. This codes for CASSPGLGNTIYF.

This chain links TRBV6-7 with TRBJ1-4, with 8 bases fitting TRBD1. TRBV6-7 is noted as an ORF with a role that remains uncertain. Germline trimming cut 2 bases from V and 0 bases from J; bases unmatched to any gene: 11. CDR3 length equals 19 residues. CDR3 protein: CASSYRPRTGNATNEKLFF. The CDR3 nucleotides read TGTGCCAGCAGTTACCGACCCAGGACAGGGAATGCAACTAATGAAAAACTGTTTTTT.

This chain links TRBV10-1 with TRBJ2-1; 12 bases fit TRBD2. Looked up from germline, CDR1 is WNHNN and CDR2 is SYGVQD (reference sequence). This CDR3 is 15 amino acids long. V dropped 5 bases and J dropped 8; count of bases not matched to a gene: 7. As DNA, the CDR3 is TGCGCCAGCAGTTGGAGACTAGCGGGGGAACATGAGCAGTTCTTC. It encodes CASSWRLAGEHEQFF.

CDR3 DNA sequence: TGTGCCAGTAGTATCGACAGCCTCCCCGGCTATGAGCAGTTCTTC. This gives the protein CASSIDSLPGYEQFF. This rearrangement joins TRBV19 to TRBJ2-1; a weak D match, TRBD1 (5 bases). Germline CDR1 is LNHDA and CDR2 is SQIVND (reference sequence). V shed 3 bases and J shed 8 bases, with 17 bases lying between them. The CDR3 is 15 amino acids.

The CDR3 sequence: CASLPGQGRPQHF. As DNA, the CDR3 is TGTGCCAGCCTTCCTGGACAGGGGAGGCCCCAGCATTTT. V is TRBV28 and J is TRBJ1-5, with 9 bases identical to TRBD1. Germline V gives CDR1 MDHEN, CDR2 SYDVKM. V trimming: 8 bases; J trimming: 9 bases; junction bases outside the gene matches: 8. This CDR3 has 13 residues. The whole variable domain, remainder taken from reference TRBV28 and TRBJ1-5, is DVKVTQSSRYLVKRTGEKVFLECVQDMDHENMFWYRQDPGLGLRLIYFSYDVKMKEKGDIPEGYSVSREKKERFSLILESASTNQTSMYLCASLPGQGRPQHFGDGTRLSIL.

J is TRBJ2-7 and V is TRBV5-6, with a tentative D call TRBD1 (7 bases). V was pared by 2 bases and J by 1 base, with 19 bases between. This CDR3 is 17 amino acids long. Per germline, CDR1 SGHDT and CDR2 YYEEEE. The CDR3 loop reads CASSLFQPGGSSYEQYV. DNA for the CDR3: TGTGCCAGCAGCTTATTTCAGCCAGGGGGGTCGTCCTACGAGCAGTACGTC.

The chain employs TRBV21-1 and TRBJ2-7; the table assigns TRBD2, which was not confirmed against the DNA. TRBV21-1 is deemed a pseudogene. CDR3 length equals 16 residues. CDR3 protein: CASSKLQGGGLYEQYV. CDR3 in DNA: TGTGCCAGCAGCAAATTGCAGGGCGGGGGGTTATACGAGCAGTACGTC.

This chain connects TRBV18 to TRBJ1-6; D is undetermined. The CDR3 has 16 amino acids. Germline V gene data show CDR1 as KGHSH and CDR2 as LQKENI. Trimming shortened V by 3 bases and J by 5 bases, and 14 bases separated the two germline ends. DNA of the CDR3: TGTGCCAGCTCACCCGGGATGCAACCAAATAATTCACCCCTCCACTTT. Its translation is CASSPGMQPNNSPLHF. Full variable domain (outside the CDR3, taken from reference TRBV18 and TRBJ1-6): NAGVMQNPRHLVRRRGQEARLRCSPMKGHSHVYWYRQLPEEGLKFMVYLQKENIIDESGMPKERFSAEFPKEGPSILRIQQVVRGDSAAYFCASSPGMQPNNSPLHFGNGTRLTVT.

Here the CDR3 reads CASSPGSGQTLSYEQYF. For the CDR3, the DNA is TGCGCCAGCAGCCCGGGATCGGGACAGACCCTCTCCTACGAGCAGTACTTC. The V call is TRBV4-1, the J call TRBJ2-7; 7 nucleotides match TRBD1. The V gene's germline CDR1 is MGHRA and CDR2 YSYEKL. Trimming cost V 4 bases and J 0 bases; bases outside gene matches: 12. The CDR3 sequence is 17 residues long.

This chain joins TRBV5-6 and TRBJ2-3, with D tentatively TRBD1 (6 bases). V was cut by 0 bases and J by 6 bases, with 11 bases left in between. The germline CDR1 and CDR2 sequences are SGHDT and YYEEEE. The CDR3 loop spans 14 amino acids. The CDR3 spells CASSLVGARDTQYF. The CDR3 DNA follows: TGTGCCAGCAGCTTGGTGGGGGCGCGGGATACGCAGTATTTT.

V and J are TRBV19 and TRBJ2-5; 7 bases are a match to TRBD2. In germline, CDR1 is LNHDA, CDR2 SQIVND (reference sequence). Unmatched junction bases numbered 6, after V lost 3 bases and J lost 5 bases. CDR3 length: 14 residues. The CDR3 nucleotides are TGTGCCAGTAGTATCGGAGTGGGGGGGGAGACCCAGTACTTC. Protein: CASSIGVGGETQYF.

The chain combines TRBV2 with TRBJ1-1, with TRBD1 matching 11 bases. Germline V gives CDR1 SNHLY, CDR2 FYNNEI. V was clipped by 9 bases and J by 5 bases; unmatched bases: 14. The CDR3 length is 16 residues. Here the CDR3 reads CARVLRTGGARTEAFF. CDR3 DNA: TGTGCCAGAGTCCTGCGGACAGGGGGCGCTCGGACTGAAGCTTTCTTT.

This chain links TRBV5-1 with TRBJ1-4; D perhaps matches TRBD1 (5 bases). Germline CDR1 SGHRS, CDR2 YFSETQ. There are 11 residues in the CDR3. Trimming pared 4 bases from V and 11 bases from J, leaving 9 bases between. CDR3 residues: CASSLEGKLFF. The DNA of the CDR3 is TGCGCCAGCAGCCTGGAGGGGAAACTGTTTTTT.

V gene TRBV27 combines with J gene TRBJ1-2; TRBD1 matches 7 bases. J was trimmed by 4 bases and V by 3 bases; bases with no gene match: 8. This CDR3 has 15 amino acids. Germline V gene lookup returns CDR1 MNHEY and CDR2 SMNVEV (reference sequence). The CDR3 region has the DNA TGTGCCAGCAGTTTCCGGGACAGCAGTTCCTATGGCTACACCTTC. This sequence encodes CASSFRDSSSYGYTF.

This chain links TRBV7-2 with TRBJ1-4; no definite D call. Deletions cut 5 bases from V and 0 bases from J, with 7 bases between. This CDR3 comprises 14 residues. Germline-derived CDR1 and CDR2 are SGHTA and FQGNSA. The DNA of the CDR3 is TGTGCCAGCAGCCCGACTGCAACTAATGAAAAACTGTTTTTT. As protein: CASSPTATNEKLFF.